This T cell receptor (beta chain) is from a study of B cell selection in AIRE deficiency. Study-level points and caveats: Only TCRbeta was sequenced; about 35% of shared healthy Treg sequences appeared in Tconv. Tconv and Treg cells from AIRE-deficient patients resembled healthy donors in TCRBV usage, CDR3 length and diversity. Patient Tconv cells held around a third of Treg sequences shared by healthy donors.

CDR1 and CDR2 (germline): SGHNT, YENEEA. The J segment lost 3 bases and the V segment lost 2 bases, leaving 6 bases of the junction unmatched. The CDR3 contains 15 residues. The repertoire was sequenced with immunoSEQ multiplex PCR; TCRdb's copy has only in-frame clones and lacks some. The data show 20,000 to 25,000 clones, about 96% seen once. The sorted conventional CD4 T cells were gated as CD4+CD127+. For this clone: The antigen is unknown.

This sequence joins TRBV11-3 and TRBJ2-7, with 8 bases lining up with TRBD1. This clonotype originated in a human donor with AIRE deficiency. The sequencing input was conventional CD4+ T cells sorted from PBMCs. The CDR3 loop is CASSLRADRVYEQYF. CDR3 nucleotide sequence: TGTGCCAGCAGCTTACGGGCGGACAGGGTCTACGAGCAGTACTTC.